A few counts support the clone carrying this T cell receptor (beta chain). Its antigen is currently unknown. The CDR3 sequence is 12 residues long. Germline V gene data show CDR1 as ENHRY and CDR2 as SYGVKD. V lost 6 bases and J lost 5, with 10 bases in between. This sample is part of a study of shared clonotypes between healthy human individuals. Study outcomes and limitations: The naive CD4 repertoires of several donors were compared, and approximately 5% of clonotypes were shared. Generally, estimated richness proved larger in naive subsets than it did in memory subsets.

TCRdb keeps only in-frame clones here, not all; method: immunoSEQ multiplex PCR. This table holds some 900,000 clones, over 60% found once. The chain has TRBV10-3 and TRBJ1-1, with unresolved D. The sequence came from a man aged 18-30 years in good health. Sequences were obtained from memory CD4+ T cells sorted from blood. The subset denotes: CD45RA-negative fraction. The CDR3: CAIRSYKTEAFF. For the CDR3, the DNA is TGTGCCATCAGGTCGTACAAAACTGAAGCTTTCTTT.